This TCR beta chain was captured in a study of CD8 T cell repertoires and HIV-1 epitope variants. Measured with immunoSEQ multiplex PCR; TCRdb has only the in-frame clones, and not every one. The repertoire has about 4,900 clones, roughly two thirds of them found once; the top ten carry around 40%. About this clone itself: Antigen specificity is unknown.

Germline CDR1 reads MNHEY; CDR2 reads SMNVEV (reference sequence). The CDR3 has 13 residues. V lost 6 bases and J 4 bases, leaving 9 bases between the germline ends. Specimen: cultured CD8+ T cells derived from PBMCs. The chain recombines TRBV27 with TRBJ1-4; D call uncertain. The source is a male donor with HIV. The DNA of the CDR3 is TGTGCCAGCAGGCGGGCCCTTAATGAAAAACTGTTTTTT. This gives the protein CASRRALNEKLFF.